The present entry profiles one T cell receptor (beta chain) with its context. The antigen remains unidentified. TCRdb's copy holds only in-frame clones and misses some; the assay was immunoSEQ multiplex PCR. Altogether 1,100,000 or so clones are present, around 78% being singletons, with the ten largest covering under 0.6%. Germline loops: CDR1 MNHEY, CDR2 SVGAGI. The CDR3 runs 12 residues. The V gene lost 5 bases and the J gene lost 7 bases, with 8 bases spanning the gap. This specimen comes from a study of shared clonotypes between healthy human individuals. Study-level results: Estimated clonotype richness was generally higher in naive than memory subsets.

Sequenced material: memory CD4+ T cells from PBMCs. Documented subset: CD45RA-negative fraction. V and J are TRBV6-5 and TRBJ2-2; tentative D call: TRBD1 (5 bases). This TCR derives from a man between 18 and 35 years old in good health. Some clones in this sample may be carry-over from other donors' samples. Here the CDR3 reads CASSPQGGELFF. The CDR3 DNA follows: TGTGCCAGCAGTCCCCAGGGCGGGGAGCTGTTTTTT.